The entry below describes one TCR beta chain. The sample belongs to a study of blood T cell repertoires in COVID-19. Turning to the study itself: Acute and convalescent COVID-19 specimens originated in the United States, Italy and Spain. The cDNA or gDNA used as material had been derived from T cells, B-cell-depleted T cells, or PBMCs.

Germline V gene data show CDR1 as MDHEN and CDR2 as SYDVKM. Trimming pared 8 bases from V and 2 bases from J, leaving 10 bases between. The CDR3 totals 13 residues. Per the original data handling: The authors estimated nucleated cell counts from reference gene primer amplification. The data were produced by immunoSEQ multiplex PCR, yet TCRdb's version contains in-frame clones alone and is incomplete. The V and J calls and the clone size are those of that table, but D and trimming were determined from the DNA. The table shows over 25,000 clones, with about 92% occurring only once. The J gene is TRBJ1-3, the V gene TRBV28, with D perhaps TRBD1 (5 bases). This receptor was obtained from a man between 50 and 59 years old with active COVID-19. Sequencing input: peripheral blood. The CDR3, as DNA: TGTGCCAGCTGGTCGGGGGCTGGAAACACCATATATTTT. It encodes CASWSGAGNTIYF.